This TCR beta chain is drawn from a study of early T cells in non-severe SARS-CoV-2 infection. One entry per CDR3 protein, called by TCRdb with MiXCR from the 5' RACE reads. The top ten clones hold under 4.5% of a sample with 35,000 to 50,000 distinct CDR3 sequences, less than 7% of them seen once. This clonotype was counted many times. This CDR3 is built from 13 residues. CDR1 is SGHTA and CDR2 is FQGNSA in the germline V gene. V lost 3 bases and J 0 bases, leaving 5 bases between the germline ends. Specimen: whole blood, collected at baseline. The chain uses TRBV7-2 and TRBJ1-1; D unresolved. The receptor was derived from an adult who was a healthcare worker with PCR-confirmed SARS-CoV-2 infection or an uninfected control (not recorded which). CDR3 protein: CASSFRVNTEAFF. CDR3 DNA sequence: TGTGCCAGCAGCTTTAGGGTGAACACTGAAGCTTTCTTT.